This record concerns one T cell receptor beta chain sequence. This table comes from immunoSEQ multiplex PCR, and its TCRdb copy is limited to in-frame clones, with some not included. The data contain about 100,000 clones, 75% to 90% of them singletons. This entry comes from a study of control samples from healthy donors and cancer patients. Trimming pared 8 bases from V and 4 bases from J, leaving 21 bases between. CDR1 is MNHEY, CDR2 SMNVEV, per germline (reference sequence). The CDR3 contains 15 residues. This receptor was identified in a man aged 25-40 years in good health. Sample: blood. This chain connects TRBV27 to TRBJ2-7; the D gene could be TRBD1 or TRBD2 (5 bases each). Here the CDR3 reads CASANHRDGQYEQYF. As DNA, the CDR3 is TGTGCCAGCGCGAACCACCGGGACGGCCAGTACGAGCAGTACTTC.